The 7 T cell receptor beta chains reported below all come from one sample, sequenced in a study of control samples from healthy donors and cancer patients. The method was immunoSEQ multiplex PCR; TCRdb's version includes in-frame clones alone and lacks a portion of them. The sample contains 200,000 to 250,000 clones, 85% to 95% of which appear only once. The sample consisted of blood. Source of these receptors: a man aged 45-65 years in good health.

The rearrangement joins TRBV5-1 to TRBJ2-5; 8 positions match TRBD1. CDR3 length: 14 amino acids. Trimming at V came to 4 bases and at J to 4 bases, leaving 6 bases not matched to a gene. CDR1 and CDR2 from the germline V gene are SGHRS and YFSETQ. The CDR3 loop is CASSATGGSETQYF. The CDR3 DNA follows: TGCGCCAGCAGCGCAACAGGGGGTTCAGAGACCCAGTACTTC.

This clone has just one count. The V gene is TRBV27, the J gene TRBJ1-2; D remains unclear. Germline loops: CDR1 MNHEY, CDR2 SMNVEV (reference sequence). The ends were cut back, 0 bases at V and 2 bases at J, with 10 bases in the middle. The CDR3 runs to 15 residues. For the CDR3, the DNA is TGTGCCAGCAGTTTATCTCCACTGGGGAACTATGGCTACACCTTC. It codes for CASSLSPLGNYGYTF.

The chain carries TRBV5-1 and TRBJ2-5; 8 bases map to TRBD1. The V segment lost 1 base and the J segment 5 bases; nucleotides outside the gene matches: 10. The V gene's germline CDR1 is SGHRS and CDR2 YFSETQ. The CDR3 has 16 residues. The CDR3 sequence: CASSLSGAGGFETQYF. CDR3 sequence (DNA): TGCGCCAGCAGCTTGTCGGGGGCAGGGGGCTTTGAGACCCAGTACTTC.

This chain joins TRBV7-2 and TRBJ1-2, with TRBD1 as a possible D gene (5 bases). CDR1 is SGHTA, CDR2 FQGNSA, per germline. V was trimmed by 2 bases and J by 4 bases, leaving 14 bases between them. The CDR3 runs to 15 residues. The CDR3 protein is CASSLQTVTGYGYTF. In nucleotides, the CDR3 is TGTGCCAGCAGCTTACAGACAGTGACTGGCTATGGCTACACCTTC.

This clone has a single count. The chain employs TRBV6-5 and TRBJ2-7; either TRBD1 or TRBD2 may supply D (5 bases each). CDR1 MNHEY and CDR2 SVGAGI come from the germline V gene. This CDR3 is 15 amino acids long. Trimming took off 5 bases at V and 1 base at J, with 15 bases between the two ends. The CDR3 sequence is CASSRGGPGSYEQYF. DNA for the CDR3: TGTGCCAGCAGTAGGGGCGGACCGGGATCCTACGAGCAGTACTTC.

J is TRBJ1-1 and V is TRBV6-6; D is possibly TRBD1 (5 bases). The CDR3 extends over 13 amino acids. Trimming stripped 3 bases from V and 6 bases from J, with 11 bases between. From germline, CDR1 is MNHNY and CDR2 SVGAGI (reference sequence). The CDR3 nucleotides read TGTGCCAGCAGTTATGGCAGGGAGGCTGAAGCTTTCTTT. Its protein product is CASSYGREAEAFF.

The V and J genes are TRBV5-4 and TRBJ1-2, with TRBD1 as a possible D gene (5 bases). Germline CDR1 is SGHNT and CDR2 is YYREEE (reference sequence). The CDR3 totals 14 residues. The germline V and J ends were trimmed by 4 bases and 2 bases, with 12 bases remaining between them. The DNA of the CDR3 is TGTGCCAGCAGCCTCCCGGGGGGGAACTATGGCTACACCTTC. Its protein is CASSLPGGNYGYTF.